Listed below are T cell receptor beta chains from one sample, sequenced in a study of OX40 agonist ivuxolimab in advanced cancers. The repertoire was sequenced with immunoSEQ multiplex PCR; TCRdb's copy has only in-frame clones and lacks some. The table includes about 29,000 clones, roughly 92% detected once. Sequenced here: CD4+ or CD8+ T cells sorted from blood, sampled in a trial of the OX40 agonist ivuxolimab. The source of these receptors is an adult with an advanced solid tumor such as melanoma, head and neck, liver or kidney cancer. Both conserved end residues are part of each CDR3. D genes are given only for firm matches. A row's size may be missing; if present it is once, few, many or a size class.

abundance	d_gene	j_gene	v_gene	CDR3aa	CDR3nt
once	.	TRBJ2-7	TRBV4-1	CASSQDRAEQYF	TGCGCCAGCAGCCAAGATCGGGCAGAGCAGTACTTC
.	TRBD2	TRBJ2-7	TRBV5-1	CASSSSGSNEQYF	TGCGCCAGCAGCTCGAGCGGGAGTAACGAGCAGTACTTC
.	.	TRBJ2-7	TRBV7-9	CASSSWGGQGNEQYF	TGTGCCAGCAGCTCCTGGGGGGGGCAGGGTAACGAGCAGTACTTC
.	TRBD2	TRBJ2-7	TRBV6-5	CASSYSTSGSLEQYF	TGTGCCAGCAGTTACTCGACTAGCGGGAGCCTTGAGCAGTACTTC
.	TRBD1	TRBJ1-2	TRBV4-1	CASTWGGQSNYGYTF	TGCGCCAGCACCTGGGGGGGACAGTCTAACTATGGCTACACCTTC
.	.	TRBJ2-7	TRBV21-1	CASSKVGGPPEQYF	TGTGCCAGCAGCAAAGTTGGCGGACCTCCGGAGCAGTACTTC
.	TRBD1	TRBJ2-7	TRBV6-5	CASSYSTTGYEQYF	TGTGCCAGCAGTTACTCAACGACAGGGTACGAGCAGTACTTC
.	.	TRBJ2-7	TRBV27	CASSPELSGAGVEQYF	TGTGCCAGCAGCCCCGAATTGTCAGGGGCCGGGGTCGAGCAGTACTTC
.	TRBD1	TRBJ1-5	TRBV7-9	CASSRGTEWAHQPQHF	TGTGCCAGCAGCCGAGGGACAGAGTGGGCTCATCAGCCCCAGCATTTT
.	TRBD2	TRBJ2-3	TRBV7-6	CASSLGGGPGDTQYF	TGTGCCAGCAGCTTAGGCGGGGGGCCTGGAGATACGCAGTATTTT
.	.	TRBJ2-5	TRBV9	CASSVEGVPQETQYF	TGTGCCAGCAGCGTAGAAGGGGTACCTCAAGAGACCCAGTACTTC
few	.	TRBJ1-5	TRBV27	CASSLGPNQPQHF	TGTGCCAGCAGTTTAGGGCCCAATCAGCCCCAGCATTTT